The clone carrying this T cell receptor beta chain has just a few counts. Its cognate antigen is unknown. Using a J-beta primer mix together with a sample-barcoded 5' primer, a second PCR was run for roughly 6 to 12 cycles. TCRdb redid the calling of the 5' RACE reads with MiXCR, one entry per CDR3 protein. Of over 750,000 distinct CDR3 sequences listed, more than 20% were seen once; the top ten hold 9.4%. The CDR3 runs to 11 residues. Trimming removed 3 bases at V and 5 bases at J, with 5 bases between. The germline V gene encodes CDR1 SNHLY and CDR2 FYNNEI. The sample comes from a study of blood T cells in healthy people across ages. Regarding the study as a whole: The study lacked donor CMV status, which possibly confounded expanded clonotype changes.

These same data were also listed under a study on T cells of mothers and their children.

The sequenced sample consisted of blood. V is TRBV2 and J is TRBJ2-7; D unresolved. The origin of this receptor is a boy between 10 and 17 years old in good health. The CDR3 region has the DNA TGTGCCAGCAGTGAGGCTAACGAGCAGTACTTC. Translating gives CASSEANEQYF.